Below are 6 T cell receptor beta chains sequenced from a single sample in a study of T cell responses to AZD1222 COVID-19 vaccine. Only in-frame clones appear in the TCRdb table, and some are missing; sequencing was by immunoSEQ multiplex PCR. The profile shows approximately 120,000 clones, roughly 90% of them singletons. This material consisted of peripheral blood, taken on day 0 of AZD1222 vaccination. The receptors were sampled from an adult in good health.

The rearrangement uses TRBV28 and TRBJ2-1, with TRBD2 matching 11 bases. Germline V gene lookup returns CDR1 MDHEN and CDR2 SYDVKM. The J segment lost 8 bases and the V segment lost 6 bases, leaving 12 bases of the junction unmatched. The CDR3 is 16 residues long. The CDR3 loop is CASRFSGGADDDEQFF. DNA of the CDR3: TGTGCCAGCAGGTTTAGCGGGGGGGCCGACGACGATGAGCAGTTCTTC.

The CDR3: CASSPGRAWFLDTQYF. The CDR3 DNA reads TGTGCCAGTAGCCCCGGTAGGGCCTGGTTTTTAGATACGCAGTATTTT. The rearrangement joins TRBV19 to TRBJ2-3, with D hard to call. Trimming removed 6 bases at V and 5 bases at J, with 21 bases between. The CDR3 contains 16 residues. Germline V gene sequence: CDR1 LNHDA, CDR2 SQIVND (reference sequence).

This clone is a singleton in its sample. The chain combines TRBV10-3 with TRBJ1-5; D is undetermined. V gave up 3 bases and J gave up 5 bases, with 17 bases separating them. Germline CDR1 ENHRY, CDR2 SYGVKD. This CDR3 spans 16 amino acids. The CDR3 sequence is CAISEFPPGSDQPQHF. Here the CDR3 DNA reads TGTGCCATCAGTGAATTCCCACCAGGATCGGATCAGCCCCAGCATTTT.

The chain is built from TRBV27 and TRBJ1-2; TRBD1 is a possible D gene (6 bases). Germline V gene sequence: CDR1 MNHEY, CDR2 SMNVEV (reference sequence). Trimming removed 1 base at V and 4 bases at J, with 10 bases between. The CDR3 contains 14 residues. The chain's CDR3 is CASSLLGAGYGYTF. CDR3 nucleotide sequence: TGTGCCAGCAGTTTATTGGGGGCAGGCTATGGCTACACCTTC.

The rearrangement links TRBV6-5 to TRBJ2-7; 7 bases are a match to TRBD1. The CDR3 has 14 amino acids. V lost 6 bases and J lost 5; bases outside the gene matches: 10. Germline lookup yields CDR1 MNHEY and CDR2 SVGAGI. This CDR3 reads CASRNLQGIDEQYF. CDR3 DNA sequence: TGTGCCAGCAGAAACCTACAGGGGATCGACGAGCAGTACTTC.

V is TRBV7-9 and J is TRBJ1-3; possible D gene TRBD1, 5 bases. Germline loops: CDR1 SEHNR, CDR2 FQNEAQ (reference sequence). The CDR3 sequence is 15 residues long. V lost 2 bases, J lost 8 bases, and 16 bases lay in between. DNA for the CDR3: TGTGCCAGCAGCTTACGGGGGACGGGAGGTGACACCATATATTTT. Protein sequence: CASSLRGTGGDTIYF.